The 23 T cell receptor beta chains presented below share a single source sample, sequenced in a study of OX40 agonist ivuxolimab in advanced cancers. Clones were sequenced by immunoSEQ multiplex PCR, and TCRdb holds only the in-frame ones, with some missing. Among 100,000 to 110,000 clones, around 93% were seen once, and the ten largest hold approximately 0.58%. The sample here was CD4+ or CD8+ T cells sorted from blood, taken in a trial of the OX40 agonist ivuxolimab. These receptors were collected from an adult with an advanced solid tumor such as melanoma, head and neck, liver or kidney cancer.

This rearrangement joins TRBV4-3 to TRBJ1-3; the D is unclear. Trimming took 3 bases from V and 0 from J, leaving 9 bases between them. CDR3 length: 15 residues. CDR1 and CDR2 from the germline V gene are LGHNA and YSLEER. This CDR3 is CASSHKLSSGNTIYF. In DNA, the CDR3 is TGCGCCAGCAGCCACAAACTAAGCTCTGGAAACACCATATATTTT.

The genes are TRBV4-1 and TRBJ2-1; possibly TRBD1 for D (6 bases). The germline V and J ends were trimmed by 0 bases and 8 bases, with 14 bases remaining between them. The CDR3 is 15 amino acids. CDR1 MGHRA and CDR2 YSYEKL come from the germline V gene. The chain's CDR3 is CASSQENRASDEQFF. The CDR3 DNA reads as TGCGCCAGCAGCCAAGAGAACAGGGCCTCGGATGAGCAGTTCTTC.

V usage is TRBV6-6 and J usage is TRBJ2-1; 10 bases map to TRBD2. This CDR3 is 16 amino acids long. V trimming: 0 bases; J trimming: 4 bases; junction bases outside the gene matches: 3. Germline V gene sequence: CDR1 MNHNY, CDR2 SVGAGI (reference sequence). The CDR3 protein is CASSYSGTSAYNEQFF. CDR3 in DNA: TGTGCCAGCAGTTACTCCGGGACTAGCGCATACAATGAGCAGTTCTTC.

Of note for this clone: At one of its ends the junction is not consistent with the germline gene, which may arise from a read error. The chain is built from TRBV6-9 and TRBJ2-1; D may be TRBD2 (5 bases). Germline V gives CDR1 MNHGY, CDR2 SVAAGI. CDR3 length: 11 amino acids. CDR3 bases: TGTGCCAGCAGTTCTAGCAGGAGGACGATCTTC. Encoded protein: CASSSSRRTIF.

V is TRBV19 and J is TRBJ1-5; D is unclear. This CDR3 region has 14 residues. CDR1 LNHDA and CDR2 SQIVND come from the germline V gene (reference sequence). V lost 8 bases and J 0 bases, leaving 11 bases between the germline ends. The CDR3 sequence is CASEIIGSNQPQHF. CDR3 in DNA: TGTGCCAGTGAAATCATTGGTAGCAATCAGCCCCAGCATTTT.

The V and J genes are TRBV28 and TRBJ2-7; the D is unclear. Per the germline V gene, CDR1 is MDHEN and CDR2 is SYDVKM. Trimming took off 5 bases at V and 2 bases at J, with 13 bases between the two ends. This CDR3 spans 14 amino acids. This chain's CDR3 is CASSPGPNPYEQYF. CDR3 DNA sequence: TGTGCCAGCAGTCCCGGACCTAACCCCTACGAGCAGTACTTC. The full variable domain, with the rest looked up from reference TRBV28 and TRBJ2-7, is DVKVTQSSRYLVKRTGEKVFLECVQDMDHENMFWYRQDPGLGLRLIYFSYDVKMKEKGDIPEGYSVSREKKERFSLILESASTNQTSMYLCASSPGPNPYEQYFGPGTRLTVT.

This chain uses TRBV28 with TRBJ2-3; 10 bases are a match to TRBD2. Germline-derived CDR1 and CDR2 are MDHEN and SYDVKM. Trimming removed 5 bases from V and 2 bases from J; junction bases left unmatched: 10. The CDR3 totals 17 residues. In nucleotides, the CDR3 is TGTGCCAGCAGTCCCCGTAGGACTAGCGGACTCACAGATACGCAGTATTTT. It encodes CASSPRRTSGLTDTQYF. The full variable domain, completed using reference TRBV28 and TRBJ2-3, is DVKVTQSSRYLVKRTGEKVFLECVQDMDHENMFWYRQDPGLGLRLIYFSYDVKMKEKGDIPEGYSVSREKKERFSLILESASTNQTSMYLCASSPRRTSGLTDTQYFGPGTRLTVL.

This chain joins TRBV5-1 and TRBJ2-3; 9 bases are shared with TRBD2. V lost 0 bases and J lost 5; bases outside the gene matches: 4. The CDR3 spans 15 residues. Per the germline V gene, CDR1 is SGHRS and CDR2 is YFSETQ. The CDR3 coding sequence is TGCGCCAGCAGCTTGGTAGCGGGAGCCGAAGATACGCAGTATTTT. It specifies CASSLVAGAEDTQYF.

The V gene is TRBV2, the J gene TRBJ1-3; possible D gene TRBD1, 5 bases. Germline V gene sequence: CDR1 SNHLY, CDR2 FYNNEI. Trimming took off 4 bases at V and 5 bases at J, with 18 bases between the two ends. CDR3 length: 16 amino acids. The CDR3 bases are TGTGCCAGCAGTGTGGCTGGGGGAGCATACCGAAACACCATATATTTT. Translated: CASSVAGGAYRNTIYF.

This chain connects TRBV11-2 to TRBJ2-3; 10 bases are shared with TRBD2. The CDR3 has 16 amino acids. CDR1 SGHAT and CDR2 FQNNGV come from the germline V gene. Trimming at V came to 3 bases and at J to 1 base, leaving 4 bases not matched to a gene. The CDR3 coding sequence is TGTGCCAGCAGCTTGGGCGGACTAGCGGGCACAGATACGCAGTATTTT. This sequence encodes CASSLGGLAGTDTQYF.

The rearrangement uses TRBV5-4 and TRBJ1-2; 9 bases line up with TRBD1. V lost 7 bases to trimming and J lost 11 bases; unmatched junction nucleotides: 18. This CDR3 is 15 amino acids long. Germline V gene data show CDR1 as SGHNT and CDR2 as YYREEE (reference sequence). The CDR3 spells CASSNFKTGGAGYTF. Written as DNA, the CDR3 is TGTGCCAGCTCGAATTTCAAAACAGGGGGCGCGGGATACACCTTC.

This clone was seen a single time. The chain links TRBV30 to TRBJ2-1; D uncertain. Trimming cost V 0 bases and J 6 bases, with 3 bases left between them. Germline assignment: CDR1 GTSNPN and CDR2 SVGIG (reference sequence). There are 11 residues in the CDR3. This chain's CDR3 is CAWSVINEQFF. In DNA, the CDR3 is TGTGCCTGGAGTGTAATCAATGAGCAGTTCTTC. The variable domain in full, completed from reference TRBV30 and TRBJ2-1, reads SQTIHQWPATLVQPVGSPLSLECTVEGTSNPNLYWYRQAAGRGLQLLFYSVGIGQISSEVPQNLSASRPQDRQFILSSKKLLLSDSGFYLCAWSVINEQFFGPGTRLTVL.

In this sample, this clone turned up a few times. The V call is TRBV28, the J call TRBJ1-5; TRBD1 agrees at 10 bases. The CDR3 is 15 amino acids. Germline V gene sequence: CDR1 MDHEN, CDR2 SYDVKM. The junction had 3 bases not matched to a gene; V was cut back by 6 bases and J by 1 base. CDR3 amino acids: CASSWDRGSNQPQHF. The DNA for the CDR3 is TGTGCCAGCAGCTGGGACAGGGGAAGCAATCAGCCCCAGCATTTT.

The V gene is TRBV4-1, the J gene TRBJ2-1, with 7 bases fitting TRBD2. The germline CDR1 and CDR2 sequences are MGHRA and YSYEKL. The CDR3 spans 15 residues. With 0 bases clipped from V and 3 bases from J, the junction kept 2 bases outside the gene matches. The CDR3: CASSQEPSGYNEQFF. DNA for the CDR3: TGCGCCAGCAGCCAAGAGCCTAGCGGCTACAATGAGCAGTTCTTC.

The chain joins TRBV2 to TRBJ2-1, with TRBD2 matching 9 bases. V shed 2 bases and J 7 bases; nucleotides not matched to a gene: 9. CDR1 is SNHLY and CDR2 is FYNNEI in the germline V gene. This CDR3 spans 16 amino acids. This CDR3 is CASSERSLAGSNEQFF. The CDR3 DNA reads TGTGCCAGCAGTGAACGGAGCCTAGCGGGGTCGAATGAGCAGTTCTTC.

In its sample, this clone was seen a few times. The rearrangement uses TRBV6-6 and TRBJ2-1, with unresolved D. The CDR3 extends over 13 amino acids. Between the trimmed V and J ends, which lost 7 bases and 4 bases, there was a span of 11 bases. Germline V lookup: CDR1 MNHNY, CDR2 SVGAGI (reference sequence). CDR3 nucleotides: TGTGCCAGCATCACAGAATCTTACAATGAGCAGTTCTTC. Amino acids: CASITESYNEQFF.

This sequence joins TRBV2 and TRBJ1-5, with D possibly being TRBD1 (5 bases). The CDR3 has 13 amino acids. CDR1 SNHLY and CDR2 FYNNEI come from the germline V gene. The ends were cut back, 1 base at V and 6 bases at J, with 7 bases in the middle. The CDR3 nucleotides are TGTGCCAGCAGTGAAGAAGGGGTTCAGCCCCAGCATTTT. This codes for CASSEEGVQPQHF.

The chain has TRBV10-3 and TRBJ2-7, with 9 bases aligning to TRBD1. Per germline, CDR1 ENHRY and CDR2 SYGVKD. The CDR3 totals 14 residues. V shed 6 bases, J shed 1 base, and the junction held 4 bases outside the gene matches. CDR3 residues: CAIRRQGGSYEQYF. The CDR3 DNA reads TGTGCCATCAGGAGACAGGGGGGGTCCTACGAGCAGTACTTC.

The CDR3 loop is CASSRWTSSYNEQFF. The CDR3 region has the DNA TGTGCCAGCAGTAGATGGACTAGCTCCTACAATGAGCAGTTCTTC. The chain carries TRBV25-1 and TRBJ2-1; 7 bases match TRBD2. This CDR3 contains 15 residues. V lost 5 bases and J lost 0; bases outside the gene matches: 4. In germline, CDR1 is MGHDK, CDR2 SYGVNS. The whole variable domain, remainder taken from reference TRBV25-1 and TRBJ2-1, is EADIYQTPRYLVIGTGKKITLECSQTMGHDKMYWYQQDPGMELHLIHYSYGVNSTEKGDLSSESTVSRIRTEHFPLTLESARPSHTSQYLCASSRWTSSYNEQFFGPGTRLTVL.

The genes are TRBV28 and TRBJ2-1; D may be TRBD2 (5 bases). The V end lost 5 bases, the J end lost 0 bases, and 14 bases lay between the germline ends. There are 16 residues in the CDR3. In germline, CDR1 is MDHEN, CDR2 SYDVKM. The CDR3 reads CASSEILADSYNEQFF. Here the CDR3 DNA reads TGTGCCAGCAGTGAGATTCTAGCCGACTCCTACAATGAGCAGTTCTTC. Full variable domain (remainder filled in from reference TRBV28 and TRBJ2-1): DVKVTQSSRYLVKRTGEKVFLECVQDMDHENMFWYRQDPGLGLRLIYFSYDVKMKEKGDIPEGYSVSREKKERFSLILESASTNQTSMYLCASSEILADSYNEQFFGPGTRLTVL.

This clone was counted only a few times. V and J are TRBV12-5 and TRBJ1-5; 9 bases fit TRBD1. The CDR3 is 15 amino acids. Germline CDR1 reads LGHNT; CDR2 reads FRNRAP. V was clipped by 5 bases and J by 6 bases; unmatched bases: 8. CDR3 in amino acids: CASGHGTGWSQPQHF. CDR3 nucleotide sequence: TGTGCTAGTGGTCACGGGACAGGGTGGAGTCAGCCCCAGCATTTT.

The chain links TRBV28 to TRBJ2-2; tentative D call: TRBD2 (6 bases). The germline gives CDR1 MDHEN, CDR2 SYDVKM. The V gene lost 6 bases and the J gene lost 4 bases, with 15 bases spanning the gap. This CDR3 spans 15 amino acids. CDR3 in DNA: TGTGCCAGCAGGTGGGGGAGGAGGGGCACCGGGGAGCTGTTTTTT. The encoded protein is CASRWGRRGTGELFF.

The CDR3 bases are TGCGCCAGCAGCCCCCATGAATCTGGGACTGAAGCTTTCTTT. This gives the protein CASSPHESGTEAFF. The chain employs TRBV4-3 and TRBJ1-1; D gene uncertain. Germline CDR1 is LGHNA and CDR2 is YSLEER. The CDR3 totals 14 residues. V was trimmed by 4 bases and J by 5 bases, leaving 14 bases between them.